What follows describes a single T cell receptor (beta chain). The data stem from a study of blood T cell repertoires in COVID-19. Study information: The United States, Italy and Spain provided the acute and convalescent COVID-19 samples.

The CDR3 consists of 16 residues. V gave up 2 bases and J gave up 3 bases; unmatched junction bases: 8. Germline CDR1 is MNHEY and CDR2 is SVGAGI. TCRdb keeps only in-frame clones here, not all; method: immunoSEQ multiplex PCR. The sample has roughly 180,000 clones, 75% to 90% seen once. The chain has TRBV6-5 and TRBJ2-3; 7 bases are shared with TRBD2. The TCR was taken from a woman aged 60-70 years with acute or convalescent COVID-19. Sequenced input: peripheral blood. The CDR3 protein is CASSYHGRTGTDTQYF. In DNA, the CDR3 is TGTGCCAGCAGTTACCACGGGAGGACTGGAACAGATACGCAGTATTTT.